The present TCR beta chain was sequenced within a study of T cells in localized non-small cell lung cancer. Study findings and constraints: Tumor samples were not multi-region, leaving intratumor heterogeneity unexcluded. With higher T cell density in blood came longer overall survival. Median around 62 top-100 tumor clones were shared with paired adjacent lung. It was uninvolved adjacent lung that showed the highest T cell clonality, exceeding tumor.

Turning to this clone: The antigen is unknown.

Germline lookup yields CDR1 GTSNPN and CDR2 SVGIG (reference sequence). V was pared by 0 bases and J by 0 bases, with 11 bases between. CDR3 length: 15 amino acids. Method: immunoSEQ multiplex PCR; TCRdb's copy keeps in-frame clones and lacks some. The data contain 1,700 or so clones, roughly a third of them singletons. The material sequenced was lung tumor tissue, taken before any cancer treatment. The TCR was taken from a woman aged 35-75 years with stage II lung adenocarcinoma. The J gene is TRBJ1-1, the V gene TRBV30; D might be TRBD1 (6 bases). This chain's CDR3 is CAWSVPDRLNTEAFF. CDR3 DNA sequence: TGTGCCTGGAGTGTACCCGACAGGCTGAACACTGAAGCTTTCTTT.